This TCR beta chain was captured in a study of OX40 agonist ivuxolimab in advanced cancers. Study-level information: Among those enrolled, mean age was about 60 years (range roughly 23 to 85) and less than 90% were male.

Baseline was the first blood sampling point, followed by cycle 4 day 1 and cycle 7 day 1. Here immunoSEQ multiplex PCR was the method, and the copy in TCRdb shows in-frame clones only, minus some. Seen here are about 27,000 clones, about 90% observed once, and the top ten hold roughly 22%. Sequenced here: CD4+ or CD8+ T cells sorted from blood, sampled in a trial of the OX40 agonist ivuxolimab. This sequence originates from an adult with an advanced solid tumor such as melanoma, head and neck, liver or kidney cancer.

The chain's CDR3 is CASSLGLAGTQYF. Written as DNA, the CDR3 is TGTGCCAGCAGTTTAGGGTTGGCGGGGACCCAGTACTTC. The chain links TRBV27 to TRBJ2-5; D might be TRBD2 (5 bases). There are 13 residues in the CDR3. Germline lookup yields CDR1 MNHEY and CDR2 SMNVEV (reference sequence). Deletions cut 2 bases from V and 7 bases from J, with 11 bases between.